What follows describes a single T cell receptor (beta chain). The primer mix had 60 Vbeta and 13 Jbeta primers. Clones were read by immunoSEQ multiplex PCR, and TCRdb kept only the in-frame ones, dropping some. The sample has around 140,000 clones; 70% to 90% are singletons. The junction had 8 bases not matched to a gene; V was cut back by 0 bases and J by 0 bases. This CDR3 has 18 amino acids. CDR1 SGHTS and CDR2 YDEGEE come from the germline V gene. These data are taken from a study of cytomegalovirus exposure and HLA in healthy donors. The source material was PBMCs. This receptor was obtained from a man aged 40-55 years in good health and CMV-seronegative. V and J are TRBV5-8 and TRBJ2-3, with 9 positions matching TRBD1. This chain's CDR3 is CASSLAHSGTGSTDTQYF. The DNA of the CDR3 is TGTGCCAGCAGCTTGGCCCATTCCGGGACAGGGAGCACAGATACGCAGTATTTT.